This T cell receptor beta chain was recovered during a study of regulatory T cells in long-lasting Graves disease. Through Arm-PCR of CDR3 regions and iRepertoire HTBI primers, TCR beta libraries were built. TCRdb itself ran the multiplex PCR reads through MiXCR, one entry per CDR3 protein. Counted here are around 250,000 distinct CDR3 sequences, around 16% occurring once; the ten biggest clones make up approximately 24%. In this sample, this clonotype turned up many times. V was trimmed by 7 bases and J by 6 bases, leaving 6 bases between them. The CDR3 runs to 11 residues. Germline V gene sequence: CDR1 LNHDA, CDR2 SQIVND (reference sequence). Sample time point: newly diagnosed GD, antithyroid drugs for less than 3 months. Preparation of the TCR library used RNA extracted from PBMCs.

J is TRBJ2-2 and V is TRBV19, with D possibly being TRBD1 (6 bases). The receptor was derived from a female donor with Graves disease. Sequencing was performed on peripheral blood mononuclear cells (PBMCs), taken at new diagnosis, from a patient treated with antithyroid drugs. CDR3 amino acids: CASNRAGELFF. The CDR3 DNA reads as TGTGCCAGTAACAGGGCCGGGGAGCTGTTTTTT.